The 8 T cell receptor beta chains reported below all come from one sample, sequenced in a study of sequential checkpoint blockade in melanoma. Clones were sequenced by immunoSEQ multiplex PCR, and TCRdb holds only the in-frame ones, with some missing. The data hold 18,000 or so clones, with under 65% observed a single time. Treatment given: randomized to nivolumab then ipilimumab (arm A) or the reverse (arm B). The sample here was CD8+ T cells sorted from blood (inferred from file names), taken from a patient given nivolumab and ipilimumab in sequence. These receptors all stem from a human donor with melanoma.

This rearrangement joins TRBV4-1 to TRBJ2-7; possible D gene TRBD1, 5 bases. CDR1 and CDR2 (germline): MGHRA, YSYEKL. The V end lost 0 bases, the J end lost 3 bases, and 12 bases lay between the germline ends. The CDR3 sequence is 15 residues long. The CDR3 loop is CASSQDLTVFYEQYF. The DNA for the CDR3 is TGCGCCAGCAGCCAAGATTTGACAGTATTCTACGAGCAGTACTTC.

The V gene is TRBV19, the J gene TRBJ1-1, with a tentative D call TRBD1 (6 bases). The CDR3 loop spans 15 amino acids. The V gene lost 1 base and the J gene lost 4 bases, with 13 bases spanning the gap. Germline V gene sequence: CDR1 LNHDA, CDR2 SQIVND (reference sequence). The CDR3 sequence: CASSIVQGPATEAFF. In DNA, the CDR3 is TGTGCCAGTAGTATAGTTCAGGGGCCAGCCACTGAAGCTTTCTTT. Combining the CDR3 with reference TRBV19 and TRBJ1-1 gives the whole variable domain DGGITQSPKYLFRKEGQNVTLSCEQNLNHDAMYWYRQDPGQGLRLIYYSQIVNDFQKGDIAEGYSVSREKKESFPLTVTSAQKNPTAFYLCASSIVQGPATEAFFGQGTRLTVV.

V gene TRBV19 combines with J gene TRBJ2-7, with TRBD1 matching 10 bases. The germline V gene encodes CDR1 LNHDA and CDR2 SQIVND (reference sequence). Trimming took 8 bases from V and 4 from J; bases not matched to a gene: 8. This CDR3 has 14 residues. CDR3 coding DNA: TGTGCCAGTGCTACGGGACAGGGGATGTACGAGCAGTACTTC. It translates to CASATGQGMYEQYF.

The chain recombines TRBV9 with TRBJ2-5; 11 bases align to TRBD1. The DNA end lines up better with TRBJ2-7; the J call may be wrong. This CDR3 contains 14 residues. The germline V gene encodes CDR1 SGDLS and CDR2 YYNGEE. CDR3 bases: TGTGCCAGCAGCGCCGGGACAGGGGGCTACGAGCAGTACTTC. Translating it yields CASSAGTGGYEQYF.

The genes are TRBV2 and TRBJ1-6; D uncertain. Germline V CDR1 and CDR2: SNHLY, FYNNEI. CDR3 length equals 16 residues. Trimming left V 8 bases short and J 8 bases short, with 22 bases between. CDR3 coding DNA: TGTGCCAGCGAGAGGCGCTCTACTTCTGTTTATTCACCCCTCCACTTT. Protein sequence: CASERRSTSVYSPLHF.

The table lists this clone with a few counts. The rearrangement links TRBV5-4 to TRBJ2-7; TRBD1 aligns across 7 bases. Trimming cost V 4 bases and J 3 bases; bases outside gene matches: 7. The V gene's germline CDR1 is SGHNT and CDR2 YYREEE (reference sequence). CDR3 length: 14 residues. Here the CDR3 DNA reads TGTGCCAGCAGCATAACAGGGGCGGACTACGAGCAGTACTTC. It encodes CASSITGADYEQYF.

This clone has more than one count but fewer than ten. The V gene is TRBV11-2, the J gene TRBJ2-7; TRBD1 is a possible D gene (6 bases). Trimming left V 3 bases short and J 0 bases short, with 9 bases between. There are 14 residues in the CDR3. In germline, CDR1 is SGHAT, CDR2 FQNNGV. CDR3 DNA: TGTGCCAGCAGCTTTGCGGACAGCTCCTACGAGCAGTACTTC. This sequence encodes CASSFADSSYEQYF.

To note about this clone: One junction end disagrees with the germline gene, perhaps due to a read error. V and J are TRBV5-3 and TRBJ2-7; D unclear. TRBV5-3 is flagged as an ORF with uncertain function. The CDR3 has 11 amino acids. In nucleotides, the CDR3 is TGTGCCAGCAGCTCCCTCTACGAGCAGTACTTC. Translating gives CASSSLYEQYF.